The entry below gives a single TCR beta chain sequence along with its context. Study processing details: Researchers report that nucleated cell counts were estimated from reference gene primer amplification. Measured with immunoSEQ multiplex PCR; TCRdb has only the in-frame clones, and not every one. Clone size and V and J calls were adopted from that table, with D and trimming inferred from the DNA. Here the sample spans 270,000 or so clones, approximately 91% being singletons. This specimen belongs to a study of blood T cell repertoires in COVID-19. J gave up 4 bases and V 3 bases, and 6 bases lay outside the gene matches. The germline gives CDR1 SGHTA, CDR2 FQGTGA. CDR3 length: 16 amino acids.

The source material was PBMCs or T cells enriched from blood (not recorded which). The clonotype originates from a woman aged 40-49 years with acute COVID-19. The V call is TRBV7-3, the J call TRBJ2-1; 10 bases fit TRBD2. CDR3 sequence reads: CASSFTGTSVYNEQFF. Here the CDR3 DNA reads TGTGCCAGCAGCTTCACCGGGACTAGCGTATACAATGAGCAGTTCTTC.